The 10 T cell receptor beta chains presented below share a single source sample, sequenced in a study of T cells after posttransplantation cyclophosphamide. Treatment was busulfan-fludarabine conditioning, a marrow graft, and cyclophosphamide on days +3 and +4. TCRdb's copy holds only in-frame clones and misses some; the assay was immunoSEQ multiplex PCR. The sample gives 6,000 to 9,500 clones, none seen only once, and the top ten clones hold around 25%. The sequencing used PBMCs, collected 90 to 100 days after allogeneic stem cell transplant with posttransplant cyclophosphamide. The receptors here all came from a female patient between 55 and 75 years old who received an allogeneic stem cell transplant from an unrelated donor, was CMV-positive, and had acute GVHD only. Some T cells may be the graft donor's.

This clone was counted many times. The V gene is TRBV18, the J gene TRBJ2-3; tentative D call: TRBD2 (6 bases). The CDR3 loop spans 15 amino acids. Germline V lookup: CDR1 KGHSH, CDR2 LQKENI. The V gene lost 3 bases and the J gene lost 5 bases, with 15 bases spanning the gap. CDR3 sequence: CASSPQSGAGDTQYF. DNA for the CDR3: TGTGCCAGCTCACCTCAGTCGGGAGCGGGAGATACGCAGTATTTT.

Ten or more counts support this clone. The chain is built from TRBV18 and TRBJ2-7, with a possible D match to TRBD2 (6 bases). The CDR3 extends over 16 amino acids. Germline CDR1 reads KGHSH; CDR2 reads LQKENI. V gave up 3 bases and J gave up 7 bases, with 22 bases separating them. In DNA form, the CDR3 reads TGTGCCAGCTCACCCCCCCCACGCGGAGGGGTGGATGAGCAGTACTTC. Translated, it gives CASSPPPRGGVDEQYF.

The table lists this clone with many counts. The rearrangement joins TRBV12-3 or TRBV12-4 to TRBJ2-3; 9 nucleotides align to TRBD2. The CDR3 totals 16 residues. Losses at the gene ends were 3 bases for V and 3 bases for J; bases not matched to a gene: 7. This CDR3 is CASSFDPGLATDTQYF. DNA of the CDR3: TGTGCCAGCAGTTTCGACCCGGGACTAGCAACAGATACGCAGTATTTT.

This clone was seen more than once but under ten times. V and J are TRBV25-1 and TRBJ2-3; 10 bases line up with TRBD2. CDR1 MGHDK and CDR2 SYGVNS come from the germline V gene. This CDR3 comprises 16 residues. Trimming cost V 1 base and J 3 bases; bases outside gene matches: 4. The CDR3 protein is CASSEWSGGATDTQYF. CDR3 coding DNA: TGTGCCAGCAGTGAATGGAGCGGGGGGGCAACAGATACGCAGTATTTT.

The chain has TRBV9 and TRBJ2-7, with 13 bases fitting TRBD2. Trimming cost V 4 bases and J 3 bases; bases outside gene matches: 13. The CDR3 extends over 18 amino acids. Germline CDR1 reads SGDLS; CDR2 reads YYNGEE. CDR3 in amino acids: CASSRGTSGIRFGYEQYF. Written as DNA, the CDR3 is TGTGCCAGCAGCCGAGGGACTAGCGGGATCCGTTTTGGCTACGAGCAGTACTTC.

This clone was observed at least ten times. This chain joins TRBV2 and TRBJ1-1; 9 positions agree with TRBD1. With 4 bases clipped from V and 3 bases from J, the junction kept 12 bases outside the gene matches. Germline lookup yields CDR1 SNHLY and CDR2 FYNNEI. The CDR3 totals 17 residues. CDR3 in amino acids: CASSGETGGAFYTEAFF. CDR3 coding DNA: TGTGCCAGCAGTGGGGAGACAGGGGGAGCCTTTTACACTGAAGCTTTCTTT.

This clone is medium-sized by share. The J gene is TRBJ1-4, the V gene TRBV10-3; 9 bases agree with TRBD1. The CDR3 totals 14 residues. J gave up 8 bases and V 11 bases, and 12 bases lay outside the gene matches. The V gene's germline CDR1 is ENHRY and CDR2 SYGVKD. CDR3 loop: CAARSGTGNEKLFF. CDR3 sequence (DNA): TGTGCCGCGCGCTCCGGGACAGGGAACGAAAAACTGTTTTTT.

This clone was counted ten times or more. The V gene is TRBV24-1, the J gene TRBJ2-1; D perhaps matches TRBD1 (5 bases). Germline values: CDR1 KGHDR, CDR2 SFDVKD. There are 20 residues in the CDR3. Trimming removed 4 bases at V and 9 bases at J, with 33 bases between. The CDR3 spells CATSDPGGGRLSGLRGEQFF. The CDR3 nucleotides are TGTGCCACCAGTGACCCCGGTGGTGGGCGGCTCTCGGGTTTAAGGGGTGAGCAGTTCTTC.

This clone has a count of ten or more. V usage is TRBV7-9 and J usage is TRBJ1-2; no clear D gene. V was clipped by 5 bases and J by 1 base, with 20 bases between them. This CDR3 is 17 amino acids long. From germline, CDR1 is SEHNR and CDR2 FQNEAQ (reference sequence). This chain's CDR3 is CASSRGSGSSNNYGYTF. CDR3 in DNA: TGTGCCAGCAGCCGCGGGTCCGGGTCATCAAATAACTATGGCTACACCTTC.

The sample holds many counts of this clone. This sequence joins TRBV18 and TRBJ1-5; D perhaps matches TRBD1 (5 bases). CDR1 and CDR2 from the germline V gene are KGHSH and LQKENI. Trimming cost V 5 bases and J 4 bases, with 12 bases left between them. The CDR3 is made up of 14 amino acids. The CDR3 DNA reads TGTGCCAGCTCAAGAGAAACAGGAAATCAGCCCCAGCATTTT. This translates into CASSRETGNQPQHF. The full variable domain, with the rest looked up from reference TRBV18 and TRBJ1-5, is NAGVMQNPRHLVRRRGQEARLRCSPMKGHSHVYWYRQLPEEGLKFMVYLQKENIIDESGMPKERFSAEFPKEGPSILRIQQVVRGDSAAYFCASSRETGNQPQHFGDGTRLSIL.